This entry describes one T cell receptor beta chain. The data are from a study of T cell responses to AZD1222 COVID-19 vaccine. The wider study: Second-dose recipients at about 4 or about 12 weeks were treated as one pooled group.

The table came from immunoSEQ multiplex PCR; TCRdb's copy has only in-frame clones and leaves some out. The sample includes more than 150,000 clones, 85% to 95% seen only once; the top ten take under 11%. This CDR3 spans 15 amino acids. Germline CDR1 reads LNHDA; CDR2 reads SQIVND (reference sequence). Trimming removed 4 bases at V and 4 bases at J, with 14 bases between. This rearrangement joins TRBV19 to TRBJ1-3; D might be TRBD1 (5 bases). The TCR originated in an adult in good health. This specimen consisted of peripheral blood, obtained on day 0 of AZD1222 vaccination. The CDR3 reads CASSTQHRQGNTIYF. CDR3 sequence (DNA): TGTGCCAGTAGTACCCAACATCGACAGGGAAACACCATATATTTT.